This TCR beta chain was sequenced during a study of blood T cell repertoires in COVID-19. The wider study: The United States, Italy and Spain provided the acute and convalescent COVID-19 samples. Sample material is recorded as cDNA or gDNA derived from T cells, B-cell-depleted T cells, or PBMCs.

Individuals drawn from 24 US areas were roughly 18 to 89 years old. Participant-reported clinical history was the basis for cohort assignment. Profiled with immunoSEQ multiplex PCR; TCRdb holds only in-frame clones, not every one. The table includes around 240,000 clones, about 84% detected once. J was trimmed by 3 bases and V by 5 bases; bases with no gene match: 4. The CDR3 totals 15 residues. The germline gives CDR1 MNHEY, CDR2 SVGEGT. This clone has just a few counts. The rearrangement links TRBV6-2 or TRBV6-3 to TRBJ1-1; TRBD1 matches 12 bases. Specimen: PBMCs or T cells enriched from blood (not recorded which). This clonotype was obtained from a woman aged 45-65 years who had recovered from COVID-19. For the CDR3, the DNA is TGTGCCAGCAGTCCGGGGACAGGGGGCTACACTGAAGCTTTCTTT. Protein sequence: CASSPGTGGYTEAFF.